This TCR beta chain was sequenced in a study of response to subunit inactivated influenza vaccine. The length of the CDR3 is 14 residues. The germline V and J ends were trimmed by 5 bases and 4 bases, with 12 bases remaining between them. Looked up from germline, CDR1 is MNHEY and CDR2 is SMNVEV (reference sequence). The table lists this clonotype with many counts. TCRdb ran MiXCR on the RT-PCR reads and lists one entry per CDR3 protein. The profile covers 800,000 to 1,000,000 distinct CDR3 sequences, with approximately 22% appearing a single time and around 9.6% taken by the ten largest. The clonotype originates from a man aged 50 to 59 who received an inactivated influenza vaccine. The chain combines TRBV27 with TRBJ2-1, with a possible D match to TRBD1 (6 bases). The sample consisted of PBMCs from blood, taken more than 4 days after vaccination. Here the CDR3 reads CASSRPGTYNEQFF. In DNA, the CDR3 is TGTGCCAGCAGTAGACCCGGGACATACAATGAGCAGTTCTTC.